Following are 4 T cell receptor beta chains from one sample sequenced in a study of CD8 T cells in ankylosing spondylitis. TCRdb analysed the 5' RACE reads with MiXCR anew, one entry per CDR3 protein. The sample records 250,000 or so distinct CDR3 sequences, roughly 25% being singletons. Sequences were obtained from blood, either unsorted or a sorted T cell fraction (not recorded which). The receptors originated from a male donor with ankylosing spondylitis or in good health (not recorded which).

This clonotype was seen more than once but under ten times. The chain links TRBV20-1 to TRBJ1-1; maybe TRBD1 (5 bases). There are 12 residues in the CDR3. The V gene's germline CDR1 is DFQATT and CDR2 SNEGSKA (reference sequence). Trimming left V 5 bases short and J 1 base short, with 8 bases between. The CDR3 nucleotides read TGCAGTGCTGAAAGGGGGAACACTGAAGCTTTCTTT. This gives the protein CSAERGNTEAFF.

This clonotype was recorded at least ten times. This chain links TRBV12-3 or TRBV12-4 with TRBJ2-1, with 9 bases that match TRBD1. J was trimmed by 7 bases and V by 6 bases; bases with no gene match: 4. The CDR3 extends over 13 amino acids. The CDR3, as DNA: TGTGCCAGCAGCCGTGGACAGGGGAATGAGCAGTTCTTC. It codes for CASSRGQGNEQFF.

This clonotype has more than one count but fewer than ten. The chain recombines TRBV20-1 with TRBJ2-5, with 11 bases that match TRBD2. The CDR3 has 17 amino acids. From germline, CDR1 is DFQATT and CDR2 SNEGSKA (reference sequence). V shed 0 bases, J shed 1 base, and the junction held 7 bases outside the gene matches. Here the CDR3 reads CSARDWLAGGLQETQYF. Here the CDR3 DNA reads TGCAGTGCTAGAGATTGGCTAGCGGGGGGTCTCCAAGAGACCCAGTACTTC.

The rearrangement links TRBV29-1 to TRBJ2-4, with 9 positions matching TRBD1. V lost 7 bases to trimming and J lost 5 bases; unmatched junction nucleotides: 3. CDR3 size: 12 residues. Per the germline V gene, CDR1 is SQVTM and CDR2 is ANQGSEA. The CDR3 DNA sequence: TGCAGCGCCTGGACAGGGGAAAACATTCAGTACTTC. Translated, it gives CSAWTGENIQYF.